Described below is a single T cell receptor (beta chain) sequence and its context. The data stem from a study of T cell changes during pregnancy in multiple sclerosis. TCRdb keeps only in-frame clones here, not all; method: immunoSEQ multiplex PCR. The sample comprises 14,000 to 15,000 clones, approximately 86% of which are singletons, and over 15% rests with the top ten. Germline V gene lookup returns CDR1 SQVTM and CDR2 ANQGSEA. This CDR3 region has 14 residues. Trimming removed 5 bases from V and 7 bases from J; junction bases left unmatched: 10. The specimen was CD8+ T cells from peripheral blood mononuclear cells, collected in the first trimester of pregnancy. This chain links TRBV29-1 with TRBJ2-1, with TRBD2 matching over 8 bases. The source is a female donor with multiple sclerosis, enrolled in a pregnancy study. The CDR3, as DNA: TGCAGCGTTTTCTCCGGGACTAGTGTGAATGAGCAGTTCTTC. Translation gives CSVFSGTSVNEQFF.